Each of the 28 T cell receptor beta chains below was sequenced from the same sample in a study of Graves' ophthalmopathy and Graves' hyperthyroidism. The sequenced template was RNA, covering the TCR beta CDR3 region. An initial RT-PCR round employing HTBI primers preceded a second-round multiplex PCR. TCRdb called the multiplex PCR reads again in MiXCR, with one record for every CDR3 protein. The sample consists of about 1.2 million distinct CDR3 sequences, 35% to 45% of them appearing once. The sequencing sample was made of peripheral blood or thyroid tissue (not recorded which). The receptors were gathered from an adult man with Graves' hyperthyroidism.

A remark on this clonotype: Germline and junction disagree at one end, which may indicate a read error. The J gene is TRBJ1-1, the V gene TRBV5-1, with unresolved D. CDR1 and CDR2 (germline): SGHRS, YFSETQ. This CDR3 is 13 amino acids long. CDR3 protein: CANSLGPNTEAFF. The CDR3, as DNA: TGTGCCAACAGCTTGGGTCCGAACACTGAAGCTTTCTTT.

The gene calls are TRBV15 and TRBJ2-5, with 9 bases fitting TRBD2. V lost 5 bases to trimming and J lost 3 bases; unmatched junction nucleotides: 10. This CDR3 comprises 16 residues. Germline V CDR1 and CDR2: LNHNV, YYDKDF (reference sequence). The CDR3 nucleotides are TGTGCCACCAGCGGAGGGACTAGCCGCACGAAAGAGACCCAGTACTTC. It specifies CATSGGTSRTKETQYF. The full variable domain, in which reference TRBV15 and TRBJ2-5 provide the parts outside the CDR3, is DAMVIQNPRYQVTQFGKPVTLSCSQTLNHNVMYWYQQKSSQAPKLLFHYYDKDFNNEADTPDNFQSRRPNTSFCFLDIRSPGLGDTAMYLCATSGGTSRTKETQYFGPGTRLLVL.

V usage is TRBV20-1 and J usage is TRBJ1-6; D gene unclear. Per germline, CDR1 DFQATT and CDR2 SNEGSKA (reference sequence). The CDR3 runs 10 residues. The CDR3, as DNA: TGCAGGGCAGGAAATTCACCCCTCCACTTT. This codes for CRAGNSPLHF.

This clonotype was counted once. CDR3 nucleotide sequence: TGTGCCAGCAGCTTGGAGACAGGATCGATTGCCTATAATTCACCCCTCCACTTT. It is translated as CASSLETGSIAYNSPLHF. V usage is TRBV7-9 and J usage is TRBJ1-6; tentatively, D is TRBD1 (6 bases). The CDR3 sequence is 18 residues long. The germline V gene has CDR1 SEHNR and CDR2 FQNEAQ (reference sequence). V was trimmed by 3 bases and J by 2 bases, leaving 17 bases between them.

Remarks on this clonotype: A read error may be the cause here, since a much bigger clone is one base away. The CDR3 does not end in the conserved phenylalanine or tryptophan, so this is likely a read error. In DNA, the CDR3 is TGTGCCAGTACGTTCACGGACTATGGCTACACCCTC. Protein: CASTFTDYGYTL. The chain combines TRBV19 with TRBJ1-2, with D uncertain. Trimming pared 7 bases from V and 3 bases from J, leaving 9 bases between. Germline V gives CDR1 LNHDA, CDR2 SQIVND (reference sequence). The CDR3 totals 12 residues.

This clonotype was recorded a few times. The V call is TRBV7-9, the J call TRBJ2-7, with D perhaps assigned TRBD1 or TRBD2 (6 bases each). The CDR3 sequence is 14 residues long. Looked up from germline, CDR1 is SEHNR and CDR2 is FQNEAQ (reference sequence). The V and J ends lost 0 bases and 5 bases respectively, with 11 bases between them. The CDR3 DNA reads TGTGCCAGCAGCTTAGCGGGGGGCTTCGACGAGCAGTACTTC. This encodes CASSLAGGFDEQYF.

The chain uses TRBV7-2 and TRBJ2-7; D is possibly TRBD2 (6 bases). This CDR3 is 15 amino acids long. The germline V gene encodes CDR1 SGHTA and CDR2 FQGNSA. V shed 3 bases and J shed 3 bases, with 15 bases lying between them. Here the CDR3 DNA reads TGTGCCAGCAGCTTTAGAAACGGACTAAACTACGAGCAGTACTTC. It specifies CASSFRNGLNYEQYF.

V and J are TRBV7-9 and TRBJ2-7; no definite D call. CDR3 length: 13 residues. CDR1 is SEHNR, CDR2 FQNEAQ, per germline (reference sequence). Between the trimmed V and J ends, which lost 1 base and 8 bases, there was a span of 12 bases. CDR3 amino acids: CASSLEGRRKQYF. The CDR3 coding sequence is TGTGCCAGCAGCTTAGAAGGTCGGCGGAAGCAGTACTTC.

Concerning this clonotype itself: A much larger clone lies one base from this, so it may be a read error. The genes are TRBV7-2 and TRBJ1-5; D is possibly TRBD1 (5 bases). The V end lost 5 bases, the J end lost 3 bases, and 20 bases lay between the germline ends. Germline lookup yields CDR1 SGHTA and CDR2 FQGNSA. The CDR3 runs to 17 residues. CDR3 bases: TGTGCCAGCAGCCCAAGAAGAGGACATGATGACAATCAGCCCCAGCATTTT. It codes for CASSPRRGHDDNQPQHF. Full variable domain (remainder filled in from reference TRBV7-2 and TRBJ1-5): GAGVSQSPSNKVTEKGKDVELRCDPISGHTALYWYRQSLGQGLEFLIYFQGNSAPDKSGLPSDRFSAERTGGSVSTLTIQRTQQEDSAVYLCASSPRRGHDDNQPQHFGDGTRLSIL.

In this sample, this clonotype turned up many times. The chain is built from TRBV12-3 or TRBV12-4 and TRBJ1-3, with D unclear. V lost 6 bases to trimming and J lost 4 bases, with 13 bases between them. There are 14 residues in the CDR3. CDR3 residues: CASSTPGSGNTIYF. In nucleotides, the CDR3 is TGTGCCAGCAGCACGCCCGGCTCCGGAAACACCATATATTTT.

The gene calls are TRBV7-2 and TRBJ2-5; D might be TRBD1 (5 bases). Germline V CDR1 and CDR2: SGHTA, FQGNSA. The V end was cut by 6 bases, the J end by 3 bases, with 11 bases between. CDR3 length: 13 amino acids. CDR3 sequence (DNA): TGTACCAGCAGATCCGTAGGGGAAGAGACCCAGTACTTC. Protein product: CTSRSVGEETQYF.

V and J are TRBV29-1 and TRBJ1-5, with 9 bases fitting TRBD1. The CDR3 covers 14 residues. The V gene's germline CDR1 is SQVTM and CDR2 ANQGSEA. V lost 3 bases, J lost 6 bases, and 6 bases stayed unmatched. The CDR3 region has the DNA TGCAGCGTTGACGTACAGGGGGCAACTCAGCCCCAGCATTTT. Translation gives CSVDVQGATQPQHF.

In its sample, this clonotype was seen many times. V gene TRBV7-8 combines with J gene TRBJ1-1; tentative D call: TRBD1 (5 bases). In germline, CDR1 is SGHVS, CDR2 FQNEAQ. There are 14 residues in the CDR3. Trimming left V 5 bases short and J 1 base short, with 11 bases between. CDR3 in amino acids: CASSLGTANTEAFF. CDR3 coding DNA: TGTGCCAGCAGCCTGGGGACCGCGAACACTGAAGCTTTCTTT.

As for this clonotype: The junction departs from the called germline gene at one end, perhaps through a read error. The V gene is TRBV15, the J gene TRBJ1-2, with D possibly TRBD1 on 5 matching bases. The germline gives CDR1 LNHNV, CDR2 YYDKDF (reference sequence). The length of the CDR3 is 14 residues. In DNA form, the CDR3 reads TGTGCCACCAGCGAAGGGACTAATAACTATGGCTACATCTTC. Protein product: CATSEGTNNYGYIF.

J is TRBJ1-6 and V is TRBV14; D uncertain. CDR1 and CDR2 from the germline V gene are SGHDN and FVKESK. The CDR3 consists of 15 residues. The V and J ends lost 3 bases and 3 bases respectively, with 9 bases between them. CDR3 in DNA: TGTGCCAGCAGCCATGGGCGTCGCTATAATTCACCCCTCCACTTT. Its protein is CASSHGRRYNSPLHF.

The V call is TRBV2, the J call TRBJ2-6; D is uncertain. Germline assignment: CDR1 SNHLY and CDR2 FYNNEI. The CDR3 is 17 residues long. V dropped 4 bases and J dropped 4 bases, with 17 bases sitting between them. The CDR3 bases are TGTGCCAGCAGTGGCCTGAGCGCGATGCTCGGGGCCAACGTCCTGACTTTC. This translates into CASSGLSAMLGANVLTF.

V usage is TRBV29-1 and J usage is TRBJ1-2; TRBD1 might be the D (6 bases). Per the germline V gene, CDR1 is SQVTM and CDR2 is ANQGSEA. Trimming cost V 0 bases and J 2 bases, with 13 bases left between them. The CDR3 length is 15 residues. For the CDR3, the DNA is TGCAGCGTTGAAGATCTGGTGGACAGAAACTATGGCTACACCTTC. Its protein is CSVEDLVDRNYGYTF.

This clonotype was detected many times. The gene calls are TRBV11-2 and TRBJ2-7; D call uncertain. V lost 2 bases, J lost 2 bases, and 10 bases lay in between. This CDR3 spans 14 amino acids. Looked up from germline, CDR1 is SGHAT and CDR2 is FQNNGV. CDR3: CASSLRTDPYEQYF. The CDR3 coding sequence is TGTGCCAGCAGCTTAAGAACTGATCCCTACGAGCAGTACTTC.

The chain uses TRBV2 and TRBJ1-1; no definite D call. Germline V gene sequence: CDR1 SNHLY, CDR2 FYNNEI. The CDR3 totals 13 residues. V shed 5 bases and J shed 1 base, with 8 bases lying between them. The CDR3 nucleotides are TGTGCCAGCAGTACAATACGGAACACTGAAGCTTTCTTT. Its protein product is CASSTIRNTEAFF.

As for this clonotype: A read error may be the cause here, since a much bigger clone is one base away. The DNA of the CDR3 is TGTGCCGGCAGTTACGCCGGGACAGGGCCCGCTGAAGCTTTCTTT. Amino acid sequence: CAGSYAGTGPAEAFF. The chain links TRBV6-5 to TRBJ1-1; 9 bases fit TRBD1. The CDR3 contains 15 residues. Germline CDR1 is MNHEY and CDR2 is SVGAGI.

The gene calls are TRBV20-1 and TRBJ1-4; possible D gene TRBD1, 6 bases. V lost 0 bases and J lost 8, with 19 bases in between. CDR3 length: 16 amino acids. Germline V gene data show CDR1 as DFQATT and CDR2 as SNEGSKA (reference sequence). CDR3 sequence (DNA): TGCAGTGCTAGAGACGGGGGCGCGAACACCGGGGAAAAACTGTTTTTT. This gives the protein CSARDGGANTGEKLFF.

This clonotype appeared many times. The CDR3 region is CSGGDTEAFF. CDR3 DNA sequence: TGCAGCGGTGGGGACACTGAAGCTTTCTTT. The V gene is TRBV29-1, the J gene TRBJ1-1, with D uncertain. CDR1 and CDR2 (germline): SQVTM, ANQGSEA. The CDR3 has 10 amino acids. Trimming removed 7 bases at V and 3 bases at J, with 6 bases between.

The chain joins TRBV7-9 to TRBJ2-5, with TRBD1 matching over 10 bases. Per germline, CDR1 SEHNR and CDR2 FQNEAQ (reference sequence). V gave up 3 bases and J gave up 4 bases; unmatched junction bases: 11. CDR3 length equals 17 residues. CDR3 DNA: TGTGCCAGCAGCTTGGGGGACAGGGGACCCACTTCAGAGACCCAGTACTTC. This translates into CASSLGDRGPTSETQYF.

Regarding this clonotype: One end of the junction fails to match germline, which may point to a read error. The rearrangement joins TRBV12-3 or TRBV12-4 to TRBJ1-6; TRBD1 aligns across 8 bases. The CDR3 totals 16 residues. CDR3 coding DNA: TGTGCCAGCGGGGCGAGCGACAGGGGCTATAATCCACCCCTCCACTTT. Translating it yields CASGASDRGYNPPLHF.

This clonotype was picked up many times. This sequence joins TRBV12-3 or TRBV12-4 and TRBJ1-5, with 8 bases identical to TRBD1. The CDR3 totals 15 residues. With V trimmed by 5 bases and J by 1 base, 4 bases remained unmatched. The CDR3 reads CASSRQGLSNQPQHF. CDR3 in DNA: TGTGCCAGCAGTCGACAGGGGTTGAGCAATCAGCCCCAGCATTTT.

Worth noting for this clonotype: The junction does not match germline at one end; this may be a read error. CDR3 nucleotide sequence: TGTGCCGGCAGCGTACAGGGACACACCGGGGAGCTGTTTTTT. As protein: CAGSVQGHTGELFF. The chain joins TRBV9 to TRBJ2-2, with D possibly being TRBD1 (6 bases). Germline V gene sequence: CDR1 SGDLS, CDR2 YYNGEE. CDR3 length: 14 residues. Full variable domain (remainder filled in from reference TRBV9 and TRBJ2-2): DSGVTQTPKHLITATGQRVTLRCSPRSGDLSVYWYQQSLDQGLQFLIQYYNGEERAKGNILERFSAQQFPDLHSELNLSSLELGDSALYFCAGSVQGHTGELFFGEGSRLTVL.

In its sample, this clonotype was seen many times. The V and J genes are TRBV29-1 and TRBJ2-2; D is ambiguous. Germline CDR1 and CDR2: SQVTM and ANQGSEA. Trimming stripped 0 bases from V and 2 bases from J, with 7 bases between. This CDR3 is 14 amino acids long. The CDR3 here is CSVEDSSNTGELFF. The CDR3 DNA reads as TGCAGCGTTGAAGATTCGAGTAACACCGGGGAGCTGTTTTTT.

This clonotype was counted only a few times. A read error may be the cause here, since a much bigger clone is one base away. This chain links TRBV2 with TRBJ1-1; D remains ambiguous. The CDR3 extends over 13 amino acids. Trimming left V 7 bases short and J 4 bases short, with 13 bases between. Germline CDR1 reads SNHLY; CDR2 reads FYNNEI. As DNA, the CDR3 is TGTGCCAGCAACGAGAATCTAGGCACTGAAGCTTTCTTT. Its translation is CASNENLGTEAFF.